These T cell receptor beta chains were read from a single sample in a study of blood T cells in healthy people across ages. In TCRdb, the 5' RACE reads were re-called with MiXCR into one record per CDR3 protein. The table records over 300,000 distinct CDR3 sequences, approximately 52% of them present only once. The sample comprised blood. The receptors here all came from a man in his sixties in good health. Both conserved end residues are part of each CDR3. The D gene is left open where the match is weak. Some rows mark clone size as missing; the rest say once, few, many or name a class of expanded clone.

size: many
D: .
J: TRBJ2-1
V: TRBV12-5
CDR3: CASGFGGSPWDEQFF
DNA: TGTGCTAGTGGTTTTGGGGGAAGCCCCTGGGATGAGCAGTTCTTC

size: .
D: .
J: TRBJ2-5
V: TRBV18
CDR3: CASSPQSRTDRSYF
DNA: TGTGCCAGCTCACCACAGTCCCGCACTGACAGGTCGTACTTC

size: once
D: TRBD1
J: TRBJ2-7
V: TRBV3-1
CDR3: CASRKRQGALDGEQYF
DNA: TGTGCCAGCAGGAAGCGACAGGGGGCCCTCGATGGCGAGCAGTACTTC

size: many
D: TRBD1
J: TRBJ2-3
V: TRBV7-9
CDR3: CASSTPGGQASQDTQYF
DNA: TGTGCCAGCAGCACCCCAGGTGGACAGGCCTCTCAAGATACGCAGTATTTT

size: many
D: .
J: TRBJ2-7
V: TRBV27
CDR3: CASSLGAGRYYEQYF
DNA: TGTGCCAGCAGTTTAGGGGCAGGGCGCTACTACGAGCAGTACTTC

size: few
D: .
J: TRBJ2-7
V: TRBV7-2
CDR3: CASSFGGRGYEQYF
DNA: TGTGCCAGCAGCTTTGGGGGCAGGGGCTACGAGCAGTACTTC

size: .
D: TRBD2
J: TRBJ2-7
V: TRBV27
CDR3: CASSLLRAGVPLYEQYF
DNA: TGTGCCAGCAGTTTACTACGAGCGGGAGTTCCCCTCTACGAGCAGTACTTC

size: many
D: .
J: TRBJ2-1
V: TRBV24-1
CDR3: CATTRISRASRSSEQFF
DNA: TGTGCCACTACACGAATTTCCCGGGCCTCACGGAGCAGTGAGCAGTTCTTC

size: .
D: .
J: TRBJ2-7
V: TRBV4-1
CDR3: CASSQEGMTYEQYF
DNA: TGCGCCAGCAGCCAAGAGGGAATGACCTACGAGCAGTACTTC

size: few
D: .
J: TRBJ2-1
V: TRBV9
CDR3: CASSPTPWAEFF
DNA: TGTGCCAGCAGCCCCACGCCTTGGGCCGAGTTCTTC

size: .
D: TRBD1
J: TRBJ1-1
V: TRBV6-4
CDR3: CASRDRVNGEAFF
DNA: TGTGCCAGCAGGGACAGGGTGAATGGTGAAGCTTTCTTT